These T cell receptor beta chains were read from a single sample in a study of blood T cells in healthy people across ages. TCRdb re-called the 5' RACE reads with MiXCR, one entry per CDR3 protein. Of about 730,000 distinct CDR3 sequences detected, 40% to 45% appear once; the ten largest clones hold 20% to 25%. The sequencing input was blood. The receptors were gathered from a woman aged 55-70 years in good health. CDR3s include the opening cysteine and the closing phenylalanine or tryptophan.

cdr3_aa j_call v_call
CSARKEGLGNQPQHF TRBJ1-5 TRBV20-1
CSVPGQGMDQPQHF TRBJ1-5 TRBV29-1
CASRPTSGRAYKQYF TRBJ2-7 TRBV5-6
CSARTGTVHTVTQYF TRBJ2-3 TRBV20-1
CASRRGEGSNEQFF TRBJ2-1 TRBV4-3
CASSPGQGASNEKLFF TRBJ1-4 TRBV4-1
CASSIGGLHNQPQHF TRBJ1-5 TRBV28
CASSLGAEASTDTQYF TRBJ2-3 TRBV5-1
CASSVPDSTSYNEQFF TRBJ2-1 TRBV9
CAIRGQQLSYNEQYF NA TRBV10-3
CASSRPRTSGGGKFF TRBJ2-1 TRBV12-3/TRBV12-4
CSVRDRSYGYTF TRBJ1-2 TRBV29-1
CSSKGETQYF TRBJ2-5 TRBV29-1
CASSAGQGSDTQYF TRBJ2-3 TRBV7-7
CASSGGTSGGSSYNEQFF TRBJ2-1 TRBV10-1
CASSQGVGENYEQYF TRBJ2-7 TRBV4-1
CASSYGGKQSNQPQHF TRBJ1-5 TRBV6-2/TRBV6-3
CASSSKIGRNEQYF TRBJ2-5 TRBV7-2
CASGWDRTNTYEQYF NA TRBV6-5
CASSDTGTGVEAFF TRBJ1-1 TRBV12-3/TRBV12-4
CASSPRQGSVTEAFF TRBJ1-1 TRBV9
CASSVKGRVSYEQYF TRBJ2-7 TRBV9
CAISESTGVDEQYF TRBJ2-5 TRBV10-3
CASSPLVGGSYNEQFF TRBJ2-1 TRBV11-2
CASSPNIPGPKSNTQYF TRBJ2-3 TRBV27
CSVTRLAGGPGEQYF TRBJ2-7 TRBV29-1
CASSQGPGETQYF TRBJ2-5 TRBV3-1
CSARPYSRGETQYF TRBJ2-5 TRBV20-1
CASTPRLASLLAKNIQYF TRBJ2-4 TRBV7-9
CASSLVGDSYEAFF TRBJ1-1 TRBV12-3/TRBV12-4
CASSLTTGTYNSPLHF TRBJ1-6 TRBV5-1
CAISESRGRRPDTQYF TRBJ2-3 TRBV10-3
CASSFPPSHEQFF TRBJ2-1 TRBV27
CSANSGLEPYNEQFF TRBJ2-1 TRBV20-1
CASSHGDRGSDTQYF TRBJ2-3 TRBV3-1
CASRRRTYEQYF TRBJ2-7 TRBV25-1
CASREYNEQFF TRBJ2-1 TRBV6-6
CASSPGQVLGNTEAFF TRBJ1-1 TRBV6-5
CASSLEVRASNSPLHF TRBJ1-6 TRBV7-2
CSARERAEYEQYF NA TRBV20-1
CSARGLAHYNEQFF TRBJ2-1 TRBV20-1
CASSFAGSRGGNEQFF TRBJ2-1 TRBV7-3
CASSQGQVLWEAQYF TRBJ2-5 TRBV14
CASSFLRRLSGANVLTF TRBJ2-6 TRBV6-2/TRBV6-3
CASKRERSQETQYF TRBJ2-5 TRBV2
CASSVAGRNNVLTF TRBJ2-6 TRBV9
CASSLGREFGNEQFF TRBJ2-1 TRBV7-2
CAIKASGGASYEQYF TRBJ2-7 TRBV10-3
CASTTQGYEQYF TRBJ2-7 TRBV12-3/TRBV12-4
CASGLVEGGVSYNEQFF TRBJ2-1 TRBV12-5
CASSPGGQWAKNIQYF TRBJ2-4 TRBV18
CASSPPGGIYEQYF TRBJ2-7 TRBV28
CASSVAQRGGYNEQFF TRBJ2-1 TRBV9
CASSQVLGAGYNEQFF TRBJ2-1 TRBV3-1